The 9 T cell receptor beta chains listed next were all sequenced from one sample in a study of CD8 T cells in ankylosing spondylitis (dated by TCRdb to about 2017). The library was made by 5' RACE. Sequenced using an Illumina HiSeq 2500. TCRdb took the public reads, trimmed them with fastp at Q25, ran MiXCR for clone calling and kept in-frame beta chains. Identical CDR3 proteins give one entry, which carries the most common genes and DNA. The sample data list roughly 280,000 distinct CDR3 sequences, and 15% to 25% of these were observed just once. The top ten hold 7.8% of the sample. Source material: blood, either unsorted or a sorted T cell fraction (not recorded which). The source is a male donor with ankylosing spondylitis or in good health (not recorded which).

J is TRBJ1-4 and V is TRBV28, with unresolved D. CDR3 length equals 13 residues. Trimming left V 2 bases short and J 10 bases short, with 11 bases between. CDR1 and CDR2 from the germline V gene are MDHEN and SYDVKM. The CDR3 DNA follows: TGTGCCAGCAGTTTAACGCAGGATGTAAAACTGTTTTTT. Encoded protein: CASSLTQDVKLFF.

The J gene is TRBJ1-6, the V gene TRBV28, with 8 bases identical to TRBD1. The length of the CDR3 is 16 residues. The germline V gene encodes CDR1 MDHEN and CDR2 SYDVKM. The V gene end was trimmed by 2 bases and the J gene end by 8 bases; junction bases not matched to a gene: 8. The CDR3 DNA follows: TGTGCCAGCAGTTTAACCGGACAGGGACCGGATTCACCCCTCCACTTT. This encodes CASSLTGQGPDSPLHF. Variable domain in full (rest from reference TRBV28 and TRBJ1-6): DVKVTQSSRYLVKRTGEKVFLECVQDMDHENMFWYRQDPGLGLRLIYFSYDVKMKEKGDIPEGYSVSREKKERFSLILESASTNQTSMYLCASSLTGQGPDSPLHFGNGTRLTVT.

This clonotype was recorded a few times. V gene TRBV5-1 combines with J gene TRBJ2-5; D may be TRBD2 (6 bases). CDR3 length equals 18 residues. Germline values: CDR1 SGHRS, CDR2 YFSETQ. Between the trimmed V and J ends, which lost 4 bases and 0 bases, there was a span of 22 bases. The CDR3 reads CASSITLPGLTYQETQYF. CDR3 nucleotides: TGCGCCAGCAGCATAACTCTCCCGGGACTTACGTACCAAGAGACCCAGTACTTC.

The chain has TRBV14 and TRBJ2-2, with D unclear. V was pared by 7 bases and J by 0 bases, with 9 bases between. The CDR3 consists of 14 residues. Germline CDR1 and CDR2: SGHDN and FVKESK. The CDR3 region has the DNA TGTGCCAGCAACCGAATCCCGAACACCGGGGAGCTGTTTTTT. It specifies CASNRIPNTGELFF.

This clonotype was seen a few times. The chain is built from TRBV20-1 and TRBJ2-5; tentatively, D is TRBD1 (5 bases). The CDR3 runs 12 residues. Germline CDR1 and CDR2: DFQATT and SNEGSKA (reference sequence). V lost 4 bases and J lost 0, with 6 bases in between. The chain's CDR3 is CSANRNQETQYF. The CDR3 DNA reads TGCAGTGCTAACAGGAACCAAGAGACCCAGTACTTC.

This clonotype was counted at least ten times. The CDR3, as DNA: TGTGCCAGCAGTTCCCGACAGTTTTATGGCTACACCTTC. Its protein product is CASSSRQFYGYTF. V and J are TRBV6-5 and TRBJ1-2; tentative D call: TRBD1 (5 bases). The germline V and J ends were trimmed by 4 bases and 5 bases, with 11 bases remaining between them. The CDR3 is 13 residues long. Germline V lookup: CDR1 MNHEY, CDR2 SVGAGI.

Ten or more counts support this clonotype. The genes are TRBV7-3 and TRBJ2-3, with 14 bases matching TRBD2. The trim removed 4 bases at V and 4 bases at J, leaving 4 bases unmatched. This CDR3 region has 16 residues. Germline V gene data show CDR1 as SGHTA and CDR2 as FQGTGA. CDR3 sequence reads: CASSSGLAGAADTQYF. The CDR3 region has the DNA TGTGCCAGCAGCTCGGGACTAGCGGGAGCCGCAGATACGCAGTATTTT.

The V call is TRBV15, the J call TRBJ2-3, with D perhaps TRBD1 (5 bases). CDR1 and CDR2 (germline): LNHNV, YYDKDF (reference sequence). The CDR3 runs to 15 residues. The V gene lost 1 base and the J gene lost 6 bases, with 14 bases spanning the gap. The CDR3 loop is CATSRANFAGDTQYF. CDR3 bases: TGTGCCACCAGCAGAGCTAACTTCGCAGGGGATACGCAGTATTTT.

This chain connects TRBV28 to TRBJ2-3, with TRBD2 identical over 7 bases. Germline V gene sequence: CDR1 MDHEN, CDR2 SYDVKM. The CDR3 runs 16 residues. V trimming: 0 bases; J trimming: 2 bases; junction bases outside the gene matches: 5. The CDR3 loop is CASSLWLAVNTDTQYF. The CDR3 DNA is TGTGCCAGCAGTTTATGGCTAGCGGTGAACACAGATACGCAGTATTTT.